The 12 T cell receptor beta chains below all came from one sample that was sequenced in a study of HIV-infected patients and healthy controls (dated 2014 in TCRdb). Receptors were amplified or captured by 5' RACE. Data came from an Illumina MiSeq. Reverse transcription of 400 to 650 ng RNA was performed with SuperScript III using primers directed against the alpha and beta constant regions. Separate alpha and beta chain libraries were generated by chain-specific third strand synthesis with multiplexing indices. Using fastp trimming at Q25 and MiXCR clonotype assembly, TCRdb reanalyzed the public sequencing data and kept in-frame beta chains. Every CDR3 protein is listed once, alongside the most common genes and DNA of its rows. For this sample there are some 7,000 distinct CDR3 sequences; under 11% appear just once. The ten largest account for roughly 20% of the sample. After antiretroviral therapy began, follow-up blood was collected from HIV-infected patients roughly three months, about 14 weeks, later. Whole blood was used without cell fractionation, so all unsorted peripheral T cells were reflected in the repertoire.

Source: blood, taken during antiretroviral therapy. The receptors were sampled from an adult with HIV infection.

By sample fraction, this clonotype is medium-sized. The DNA of the CDR3 is TGCAGTGCTAGATGGGCTACAGGTGAAAAGACCCAGTACTTC. Translated: CSARWATGEKTQYF. The rearrangement joins TRBV20-1 to TRBJ2-5; perhaps TRBD1 as D (5 bases). This CDR3 comprises 14 residues. Germline assignment: CDR1 DFQATT and CDR2 SNEGSKA (reference sequence). The germline V and J ends were trimmed by 2 bases and 6 bases, with 16 bases remaining between them.

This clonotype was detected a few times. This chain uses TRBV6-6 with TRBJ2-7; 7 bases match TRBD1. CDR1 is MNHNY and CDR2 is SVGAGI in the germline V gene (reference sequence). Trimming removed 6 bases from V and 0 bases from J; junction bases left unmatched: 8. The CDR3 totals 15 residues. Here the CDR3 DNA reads TGTGCCAGCAGACAAAACAGGGGAAGCTCCTACGAGCAGTACTTC. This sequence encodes CASRQNRGSSYEQYF.

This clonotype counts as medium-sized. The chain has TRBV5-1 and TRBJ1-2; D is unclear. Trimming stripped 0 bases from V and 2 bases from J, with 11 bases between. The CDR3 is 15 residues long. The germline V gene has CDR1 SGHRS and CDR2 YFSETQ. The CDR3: CASSLAIQQNYGYTF. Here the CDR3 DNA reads TGCGCCAGCAGCTTGGCCATCCAACAAAACTATGGCTACACCTTC.

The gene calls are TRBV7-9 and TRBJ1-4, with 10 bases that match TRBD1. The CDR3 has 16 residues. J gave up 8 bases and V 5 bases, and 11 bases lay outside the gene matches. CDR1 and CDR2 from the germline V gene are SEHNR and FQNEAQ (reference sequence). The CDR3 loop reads CASSLRWTGGDEKLFF. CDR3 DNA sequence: TGTGCCAGCAGCCTACGCTGGACAGGGGGAGACGAAAAACTGTTTTTT.

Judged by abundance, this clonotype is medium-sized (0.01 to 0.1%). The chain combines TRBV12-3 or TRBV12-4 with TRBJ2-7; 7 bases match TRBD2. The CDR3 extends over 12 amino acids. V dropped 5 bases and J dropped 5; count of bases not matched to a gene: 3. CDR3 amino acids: CASSGDYNEQYF. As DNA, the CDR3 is TGTGCCAGCAGTGGGGACTATAACGAGCAGTACTTC.

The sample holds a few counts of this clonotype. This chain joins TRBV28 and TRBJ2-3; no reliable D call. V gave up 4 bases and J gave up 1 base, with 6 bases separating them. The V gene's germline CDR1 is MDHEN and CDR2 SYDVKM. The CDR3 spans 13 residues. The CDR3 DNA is TGTGCCAGCAGTTGGGTTCGCACAGATACGCAGTATTTT. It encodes CASSWVRTDTQYF.

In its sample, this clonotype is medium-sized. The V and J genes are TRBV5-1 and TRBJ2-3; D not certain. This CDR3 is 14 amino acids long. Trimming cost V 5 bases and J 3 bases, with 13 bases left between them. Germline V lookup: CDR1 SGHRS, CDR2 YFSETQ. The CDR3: CASSSAALTDTQYF. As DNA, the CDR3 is TGCGCCAGCAGTTCCGCGGCCCTAACAGATACGCAGTATTTT. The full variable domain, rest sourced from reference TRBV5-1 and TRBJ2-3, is KAGVTQTPRYLIKTRGQQVTLSCSPISGHRSVSWYQQTPGQGLQFLFEYFSETQRNKGNFPGRFSGRQFSNSRSEMNVSTLELGDSALYLCASSSAALTDTQYFGPGTRLTVL.

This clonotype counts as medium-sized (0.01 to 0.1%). The CDR3 region is CATSSYRDPSGEQFF. The CDR3 nucleotides read TGTGCCACCAGCAGTTACCGGGATCCCAGCGGTGAGCAGTTCTTC. The gene calls are TRBV15 and TRBJ2-1, with a weak D call TRBD2 (5 bases). The CDR3 contains 15 residues. Trimming took off 3 bases at V and 9 bases at J, with 18 bases between the two ends. CDR1 is LNHNV and CDR2 is YYDKDF in the germline V gene (reference sequence).

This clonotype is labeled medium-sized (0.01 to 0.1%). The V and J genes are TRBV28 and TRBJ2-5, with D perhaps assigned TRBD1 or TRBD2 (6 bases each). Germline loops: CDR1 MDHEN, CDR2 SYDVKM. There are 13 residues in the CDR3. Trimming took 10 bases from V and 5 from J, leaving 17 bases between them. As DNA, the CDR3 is TGTGCCATCCGAGGGGGGCTAGGGGAGACCCAGTACTTC. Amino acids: CAIRGGLGETQYF.

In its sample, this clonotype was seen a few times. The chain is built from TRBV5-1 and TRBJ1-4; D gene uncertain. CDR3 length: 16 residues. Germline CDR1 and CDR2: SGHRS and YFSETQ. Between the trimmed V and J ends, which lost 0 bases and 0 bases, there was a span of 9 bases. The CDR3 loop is CASSLGGFATNEKLFF. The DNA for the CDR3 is TGCGCCAGCAGCTTGGGAGGCTTCGCAACTAATGAAAAACTGTTTTTT. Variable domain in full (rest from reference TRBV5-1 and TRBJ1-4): KAGVTQTPRYLIKTRGQQVTLSCSPISGHRSVSWYQQTPGQGLQFLFEYFSETQRNKGNFPGRFSGRQFSNSRSEMNVSTLELGDSALYLCASSLGGFATNEKLFFGSGTQLSVL.

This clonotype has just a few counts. The CDR3 coding sequence is TGTGCCAGCAGCAGCTACGGACAGGAACAAAAACTGTTTTTT. As protein: CASSSYGQEQKLFF. The rearrangement uses TRBV7-9 and TRBJ1-4, with TRBD1 identical over 7 bases. The germline V gene has CDR1 SEHNR and CDR2 FQNEAQ (reference sequence). After removal of 5 bases from V and 9 bases from J, the junction contained 9 bases not matched to a gene. The CDR3 totals 14 residues.

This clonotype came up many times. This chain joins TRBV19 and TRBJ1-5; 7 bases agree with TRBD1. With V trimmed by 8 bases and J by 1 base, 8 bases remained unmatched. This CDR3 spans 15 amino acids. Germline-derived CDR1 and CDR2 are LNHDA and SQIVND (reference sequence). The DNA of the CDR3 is TGTGCCAGTCTACAGGGGTTTTCGAGCAATCAGCCCCAGCATTTT. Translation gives CASLQGFSSNQPQHF.